Sequencing of this T cell receptor (beta chain) was carried out in a study of beta chain features in type 1 diabetes. Reverse transcription of all isolated RNA meant that expressed TCRB transcripts were sequenced. Clones were sequenced by immunoSEQ multiplex PCR, and TCRdb holds only the in-frame ones, with some missing. The data show 40,000 to 55,000 clones, roughly 47% seen once. About this clone: The antigen is undetermined.

V was trimmed by 2 bases and J by 0 bases, leaving 15 bases between them. The V gene's germline CDR1 is SGHDT and CDR2 YYEEEE. The CDR3 is 17 amino acids. Notes on the study in general: Shorter templates might be favored by PCR, and equally so in patients and in controls. cDNA-based reads could over-represent cells with high TCR expression. Shortening of TCRB CDR3s, moderate but significant, appeared in all four CD4+ subsets of Type 1 diabetes patients.

What was sequenced was stem cell memory CD4+ T cells from blood. J is TRBJ1-5 and V is TRBV5-6; possible D gene TRBD1, 6 bases. This TCR derives from a man aged 25 to 40 with type 1 diabetes. Written as DNA, the CDR3 is TGTGCCAGCAGCTTACGAGGGGGGGCCTATAGCAATCAGCCCCAGCATTTT. Translated, it gives CASSLRGGAYSNQPQHF. Filled out from reference TRBV5-6 and TRBJ1-5, the complete variable domain reads DAGVTQSPTHLIKTRGQQVTLRCSPKSGHDTVSWYQQALGQGPQFIFQYYEEEERQRGNFPDRFSGHQFPNYSSELNVNALLLGDSALYLCASSLRGGAYSNQPQHFGDGTRLSIL.